A single sample gave rise to the 27 T cell receptor beta chains below, sequenced in a study of blood T cell repertoires in COVID-19. The repertoire was sequenced with immunoSEQ multiplex PCR; TCRdb's copy has only in-frame clones and lacks some. In the table there are some 110,000 clones, 81% of which are singletons. The specimen was peripheral blood. The receptors were sampled from a woman aged 70-85 years with acute or convalescent COVID-19.

The chain combines TRBV9 with TRBJ2-7; 10 bases match TRBD1. V was pared by 0 bases and J by 3 bases, with 0 bases of the junction left unmatched. The CDR3 runs 14 residues. Per the germline V gene, CDR1 is SGDLS and CDR2 is YYNGEE. CDR3: CASSVGDRGYEQYF. The CDR3 region has the DNA TGTGCCAGCAGCGTAGGGGACAGGGGCTACGAGCAGTACTTC. Filled out from reference TRBV9 and TRBJ2-7, the complete variable domain reads DSGVTQTPKHLITATGQRVTLRCSPRSGDLSVYWYQQSLDQGLQFLIQYYNGEERAKGNILERFSAQQFPDLHSELNLSSLELGDSALYFCASSVGDRGYEQYFGPGTRLTVT.

The V call is TRBV9, the J call TRBJ1-3; D might be TRBD1 (5 bases). Trimming removed 0 bases from V and 0 bases from J, with 10 bases in between. There are 16 residues in the CDR3. Germline V gene data show CDR1 as SGDLS and CDR2 as YYNGEE. The chain's CDR3 is CASSVAQAFSGNTIYF. The CDR3 nucleotides read TGTGCCAGCAGCGTAGCACAGGCCTTCTCTGGAAACACCATATATTTT.

This rearrangement joins TRBV7-6 to TRBJ1-2; the match to TRBD1 covers 10 bases. Germline lookup yields CDR1 SGHVS and CDR2 FNYEAQ. This CDR3 contains 13 residues. The V gene end was trimmed by 5 bases and the J gene end by 5 bases; junction bases not matched to a gene: 2. CDR3 nucleotides: TGTGCCAGCAGCCAGGGACAGGGGTATGGCTACACCTTC. Its translation is CASSQGQGYGYTF.

This clone has just one count. The rearrangement links TRBV9 to TRBJ2-5, with 8 positions matching TRBD1. The germline V gene has CDR1 SGDLS and CDR2 YYNGEE. The CDR3 covers 15 residues. Germline trimming cut 0 bases from V and 5 bases from J; bases unmatched to any gene: 6. The CDR3 DNA reads as TGTGCCAGCAGCGTAGAGGGCAGGGGGCACGAGACCCAGTACTTC. It yields the protein CASSVEGRGHETQYF.

The rearrangement links TRBV4-3 to TRBJ2-2; no clear D. Trimming pared 0 bases from V and 6 bases from J, leaving 11 bases between. Germline CDR1 and CDR2: LGHNA and YSLEER. The CDR3 runs to 15 residues. The CDR3 spells CASSQDRLVPGELFF. CDR3 nucleotides: TGCGCCAGCAGCCAAGATAGACTCGTCCCCGGGGAGCTGTTTTTT.

The J gene is TRBJ2-2, the V gene TRBV19; perhaps TRBD1 as D (5 bases). The CDR3 is made up of 17 amino acids. CDR1 is LNHDA and CDR2 is SQIVND in the germline V gene (reference sequence). V dropped 7 bases and J dropped 0 bases, with 18 bases sitting between them. The CDR3 nucleotides are TGTGCCAGTACCAATCCCCTCAGGGCCCCGAACACCGGGGAGCTGTTTTTT. Residues: CASTNPLRAPNTGELFF.

This clone occurred a few times. The rearrangement links TRBV6-1 to TRBJ2-7; perhaps TRBD1 as D (5 bases). The CDR3 has 13 amino acids. Trimming removed 2 bases from V and 4 bases from J, with 9 bases in between. Germline V lookup: CDR1 MNHNS, CDR2 SASEGT. The CDR3 region is CASSETGWYEQYF. The CDR3 DNA follows: TGTGCCAGCAGTGAAACAGGTTGGTACGAGCAGTACTTC.

This chain uses TRBV18 with TRBJ1-5; 8 bases line up with TRBD1. Germline V gives CDR1 KGHSH, CDR2 LQKENI. The length of the CDR3 is 14 residues. V lost 2 bases and J lost 8; bases outside the gene matches: 5. The CDR3 DNA reads TGTGCCAGCTCACCATCAGGGGGCGCGGAGCCCCAGCATTTT. Its translation is CASSPSGGAEPQHF. The variable domain in full, with the rest retrieved from reference TRBV18 and TRBJ1-5, is NAGVMQNPRHLVRRRGQEARLRCSPMKGHSHVYWYRQLPEEGLKFMVYLQKENIIDESGMPKERFSAEFPKEGPSILRIQQVVRGDSAAYFCASSPSGGAEPQHFGDGTRLSIL.

The chain couples TRBV10-2 to TRBJ2-7; the match to TRBD1 covers 9 bases. The length of the CDR3 is 14 residues. The trim removed 6 bases at V and 4 bases at J, leaving 7 bases unmatched. Per the germline V gene, CDR1 is WSHSY and CDR2 is SAAADI. The CDR3 loop is CASRAGTGLYEQYF. CDR3 sequence (DNA): TGCGCCAGCAGAGCCGGGACAGGGCTATACGAGCAGTACTTC.

The chain combines TRBV5-6 with TRBJ2-7, with 12 bases matching TRBD1. The CDR3 has 17 amino acids. CDR1 and CDR2 from the germline V gene are SGHDT and YYEEEE. V trimming: 4 bases; J trimming: 7 bases; junction bases outside the gene matches: 15. The CDR3: CASSNPWGTGGNREQYF. The CDR3 bases are TGTGCCAGCAGCAACCCCTGGGGGACAGGGGGCAACAGGGAGCAGTACTTC.

The chain recombines TRBV7-9 with TRBJ1-1; unclear D gene. CDR3 length equals 11 residues. CDR1 and CDR2 from the germline V gene are SEHNR and FQNEAQ (reference sequence). V was pared by 5 bases and J by 2 bases, with 3 bases between. The CDR3 spells CASSQNTEAFF. In DNA, the CDR3 is TGTGCCAGCAGCCAAAACACTGAAGCTTTCTTT.

The CDR3, as DNA: TGTGCCAGCAGCTTAGACCCCCCAGGGGCTTCATATAATTCACCCCTCCACTTT. It codes for CASSLDPPGASYNSPLHF. The genes are TRBV7-6 and TRBJ1-6, with a tentative D call TRBD1 (6 bases). The CDR3 totals 18 residues. Germline CDR1 and CDR2: SGHVS and FNYEAQ. The V end lost 1 base, the J end lost 4 bases, and 17 bases lay between the germline ends.

The chain couples TRBV19 to TRBJ1-2; D ambiguous. The length of the CDR3 is 12 residues. V was pared by 8 bases and J by 5 bases, with 12 bases between. The V gene's germline CDR1 is LNHDA and CDR2 SQIVND (reference sequence). The CDR3 reads CASGRQTYGYTF. In nucleotides, the CDR3 is TGTGCCAGTGGTAGACAAACATATGGCTACACCTTC. Drawing the rest from reference TRBV19 and TRBJ1-2, the complete variable domain is DGGITQSPKYLFRKEGQNVTLSCEQNLNHDAMYWYRQDPGQGLRLIYYSQIVNDFQKGDIAEGYSVSREKKESFPLTVTSAQKNPTAFYLCASGRQTYGYTFGSGTRLTVV.

The chain joins TRBV3-1 (or the pseudogene TRBV3-2) to TRBJ2-2, with TRBD2 matching 9 bases. The CDR3 is 16 amino acids. V trimming: 5 bases; J trimming: 5 bases; junction bases outside the gene matches: 9. Germline V gene lookup returns CDR1 LGHDT and CDR2 YNNKEL (reference sequence). The CDR3 here is CASSSSGTSKTGELFF. The CDR3 coding sequence is TGTGCCAGCAGCTCTTCCGGGACTAGCAAAACCGGGGAGCTGTTTTTT.

The chain uses TRBV18 and TRBJ2-7; 8 bases are a match to TRBD2. The CDR3 runs to 15 residues. After removal of 6 bases from V and 3 bases from J, the junction contained 10 bases not matched to a gene. The germline CDR1 and CDR2 sequences are KGHSH and LQKENI. Here the CDR3 DNA reads TGTGCCAGCTCCACTAGCGGCGGGGGTTACTACGAGCAGTACTTC. Amino acid sequence: CASSTSGGGYYEQYF.

The chain recombines TRBV6-2 or TRBV6-3 with TRBJ2-2; 10 bases match TRBD2. This CDR3 is built from 15 residues. V lost 4 bases and J lost 10; bases outside the gene matches: 9. Germline CDR1 MNHEY, CDR2 SVGEGT. Here the CDR3 reads CASSWSSGGTEELFF. The CDR3 DNA sequence: TGTGCCAGCAGTTGGAGTAGCGGGGGGACAGAGGAGCTGTTTTTT.

This clone was observed a handful of times. The CDR3 DNA is TGCGCCAGCAGCCATTTACTCCAATACGGTGAAGCTTTCTTT. It yields the protein CASSHLLQYGEAFF. The rearrangement uses TRBV4-1 and TRBJ1-1, with D uncertain. V gave up 3 bases and J gave up 7 bases, with 15 bases separating them. CDR1 is MGHRA, CDR2 YSYEKL, per germline. The CDR3 sequence is 14 residues long.

The sample holds many counts of this clone. This rearrangement joins TRBV6-2 or TRBV6-3 to TRBJ2-7, with TRBD2 matching over 11 bases. Germline CDR1 and CDR2: MNHEY and SVGEGT. The CDR3 contains 16 residues. The V segment lost 3 bases and the J segment 0 bases; nucleotides outside the gene matches: 4. In DNA, the CDR3 is TGTGCCAGCAGTTATGGGACTAGCGGAATCTCCTACGAGCAGTACTTC. Translated: CASSYGTSGISYEQYF.

This chain links TRBV5-1 with TRBJ2-3; tentative D call: TRBD1 (5 bases). The germline CDR1 and CDR2 sequences are SGHRS and YFSETQ. Trimming took 1 base from V and 0 from J, leaving 9 bases between them. The CDR3 has 15 amino acids. The CDR3 coding sequence is TGCGCCAGCAGCTTGCCGACAGCGAGCACAGATACGCAGTATTTT. As protein: CASSLPTASTDTQYF.

This clone was counted a few times. This chain joins TRBV18 and TRBJ2-1, with 14 bases that match TRBD2. Germline V gene sequence: CDR1 KGHSH, CDR2 LQKENI. The CDR3 has 15 amino acids. J lost 7 bases, V lost 6 bases, and 5 bases had no gene match. The CDR3 DNA follows: TGTGCCAGCTCGGGGACTAGCGGGAGAGGGAATGAGCAGTTCTTC. Translated: CASSGTSGRGNEQFF.

This chain joins TRBV3-1 (or the pseudogene TRBV3-2) and TRBJ2-7, with D possibly being TRBD2 (5 bases). The CDR3 covers 12 residues. V lost 4 bases to trimming and J lost 6 bases, with 10 bases between them. Germline V gene data show CDR1 as LGHDT and CDR2 as YNNKEL (reference sequence). This CDR3 is CASSPRRSEQYF. Here the CDR3 DNA reads TGTGCCAGCAGCCCTCGGAGGAGCGAGCAGTACTTC.

The sample holds one count of this clone. The V and J genes are TRBV7-2 and TRBJ2-3; TRBD2 aligns across 9 bases. Germline trimming cut 7 bases from V and 4 bases from J; bases unmatched to any gene: 3. Germline assignment: CDR1 SGHTA and CDR2 FQGNSA. The CDR3 has 13 amino acids. CDR3 protein: CASKAGGPDTQYF. The CDR3 nucleotides read TGTGCCAGCAAGGCGGGAGGGCCAGATACGCAGTATTTT.

This chain connects TRBV2 to TRBJ1-2, with 7 nucleotides matching TRBD1. The CDR3 is 14 residues long. From germline, CDR1 is SNHLY and CDR2 FYNNEI. The V segment lost 6 bases and the J segment 7 bases; nucleotides outside the gene matches: 11. The CDR3 protein is CASSLGGETSGYTF. DNA of the CDR3: TGTGCCAGCAGCCTAGGGGGCGAAACATCTGGCTACACCTTC.

The chain has TRBV7-8 and TRBJ2-5; possibly TRBD2 for D (7 bases). Deletions cut 6 bases from V and 5 bases from J, with 19 bases between. The CDR3 length is 15 residues. Per germline, CDR1 SGHVS and CDR2 FQNEAQ. The CDR3 DNA sequence: TGTGCCAGCAGACCCGGGGAGGGGGAATGGGAGACCCAGTACTTC. Translating it yields CASRPGEGEWETQYF. The whole variable domain, filled in from reference TRBV7-8 and TRBJ2-5, reads GAGVSQSPRYKVAKRGQDVALRCDPISGHVSLFWYQQALGQGPEFLTYFQNEAQLDKSGLPSDRFFAERPEGSVSTLKIQRTQQEDSAVYLCASRPGEGEWETQYFGPGTRLLVL.

V usage is TRBV6-5 and J usage is TRBJ2-7; 8 positions match TRBD2. The CDR3 length is 14 residues. Germline trimming cut 6 bases from V and 0 bases from J; bases unmatched to any gene: 4. CDR1 MNHEY and CDR2 SVGAGI come from the germline V gene. CDR3 in DNA: TGTGCCAGCAGCCAGCGGGAGAGCTCCTACGAGCAGTACTTC. As protein: CASSQRESSYEQYF.

CDR3 in amino acids: CASSLGGQSNTGELFF. The CDR3 DNA follows: TGTGCCAGCAGCTTAGGGGGACAGTCGAACACCGGGGAGCTGTTTTTT. The V gene is TRBV11-3, the J gene TRBJ2-2, with TRBD1 matching over 7 bases. Germline CDR1 and CDR2: SGHNT and YENEEA. V gave up 1 base and J gave up 0 bases; unmatched junction bases: 2. The CDR3 runs 16 residues.

J is TRBJ2-1 and V is TRBV13; the D gene is possibly TRBD1 (6 bases). CDR3 length: 15 residues. The germline gives CDR1 PRHDT, CDR2 FYEKMQ (reference sequence). The germline V and J ends were trimmed by 3 bases and 3 bases, with 12 bases remaining between them. CDR3 DNA: TGTGCCAGCAGCTTCGGGACACCTAACTACAATGAGCAGTTCTTC. As protein: CASSFGTPNYNEQFF.